Shown below are 11 T cell receptor beta chains from a single sample sequenced in a study of blood T cell repertoires in COVID-19. The assay was immunoSEQ multiplex PCR, and TCRdb's table has in-frame clones only and misses some. The top ten clones hold almost 3% of a sample with some 350,000 clones, approximately 82% of them seen once. The sequenced material came from peripheral blood. Every receptor here comes from a man aged 30 to 45 with active or convalescent COVID-19.

This sequence joins TRBV19 and TRBJ2-2; 10 bases align to TRBD1. V was clipped by 8 bases and J by 3 bases; unmatched bases: 15. The CDR3 is 18 amino acids. The germline V gene has CDR1 LNHDA and CDR2 SQIVND (reference sequence). CDR3 region: CASRSGTGVVADTGELFF. The CDR3, as DNA: TGTGCCAGTCGTTCCGGGACAGGGGTGGTAGCGGACACCGGGGAGCTGTTTTTT.

The CDR3 sequence is CATGANEKLFF. In DNA, the CDR3 is TGCGCCACAGGGGCTAATGAAAAACTGTTTTTT. The rearrangement uses TRBV5-1 and TRBJ1-4; weak D call: TRBD1 (6 bases). Between the trimmed V and J ends, which lost 9 bases and 3 bases, there was a span of 6 bases. Per the germline V gene, CDR1 is SGHRS and CDR2 is YFSETQ. The CDR3 loop spans 11 amino acids.

This sequence joins TRBV7-3 and TRBJ2-1, with a possible D match to TRBD1 (6 bases). The CDR3 runs 15 residues. Trimming cost V 5 bases and J 0 bases, with 11 bases left between them. Germline-derived CDR1 and CDR2 are SGHTA and FQGTGA. The CDR3 here is CASSMTGYSYNEQFF. CDR3 nucleotides: TGTGCCAGCAGCATGACAGGTTACTCCTACAATGAGCAGTTCTTC.

The gene calls are TRBV7-7 and TRBJ2-2, with 8 positions matching TRBD2. The germline CDR1 and CDR2 sequences are SSHAT and FNYEAQ (reference sequence). The CDR3 is 18 amino acids. The junction had 16 bases not matched to a gene; V was cut back by 5 bases and J by 5 bases. The CDR3 loop reads CASSHLPAGELGTGELFF. CDR3 in DNA: TGTGCCAGCAGCCATCTGCCAGCGGGAGAGTTAGGGACCGGGGAGCTGTTTTTT.

This clone was seen a few times. The chain is built from TRBV7-8 and TRBJ2-1; 10 bases match TRBD1. V dropped 3 bases and J dropped 8; count of bases not matched to a gene: 7. CDR3 length: 15 residues. In germline, CDR1 is SGHVS, CDR2 FQNEAQ. CDR3 residues: CASSFWDRGSYEQFF. The CDR3 DNA follows: TGTGCCAGCAGCTTTTGGGACAGGGGTTCATATGAGCAGTTCTTC.

The chain links TRBV11-2 to TRBJ1-5; D ambiguous. V was clipped by 5 bases and J by 4 bases, with 6 bases between them. The V gene's germline CDR1 is SGHAT and CDR2 FQNNGV. This CDR3 is built from 12 residues. The CDR3 region has the DNA TGTGCCAGCAGCAAAGAGAATCAGCCCCAGCATTTT. Translating it yields CASSKENQPQHF.

This clone was counted a few times. The gene calls are TRBV4-3 and TRBJ1-1; possible D gene TRBD1, 6 bases. CDR1 is LGHNA and CDR2 is YSLEER in the germline V gene. Deletions cut 1 base from V and 0 bases from J, with 12 bases between. The CDR3 runs to 16 residues. The CDR3 loop is CASSQVFRQVNTEAFF. CDR3 bases: TGCGCCAGCAGCCAAGTTTTCCGACAGGTGAACACTGAAGCTTTCTTT.

This rearrangement joins TRBV5-1 to TRBJ2-3; possibly TRBD2 for D (6 bases). Germline CDR1 SGHRS, CDR2 YFSETQ. Trimming took off 5 bases at V and 4 bases at J, with 17 bases between the two ends. This CDR3 is built from 15 residues. The CDR3 loop reads CASSPYGSGPDTQYF. The CDR3 region has the DNA TGCGCCAGCAGTCCGTACGGGAGCGGGCCAGATACGCAGTATTTT.

The gene calls are TRBV9 and TRBJ2-5; D might be TRBD1 (6 bases). The CDR3 runs to 14 residues. V dropped 1 base and J dropped 5 bases, with 12 bases sitting between them. Germline CDR1 reads SGDLS; CDR2 reads YYNGEE. The CDR3 sequence is CASSVTQGEETQYF. Here the CDR3 DNA reads TGTGCCAGCAGCGTAACACAGGGAGAGGAGACCCAGTACTTC.

The V gene is TRBV7-9, the J gene TRBJ1-3; D unresolved. Per the germline V gene, CDR1 is SEHNR and CDR2 is FQNEAQ (reference sequence). The CDR3 totals 14 residues. V lost 4 bases to trimming and J lost 4 bases, with 11 bases between them. This CDR3 is CASSSFLVGNTIYF. In DNA, the CDR3 is TGTGCCAGCAGCTCCTTCCTTGTCGGAAACACCATATATTTT.

The chain combines TRBV28 with TRBJ1-5; possibly TRBD1 for D (5 bases). CDR3 length: 16 residues. Germline loops: CDR1 MDHEN, CDR2 SYDVKM. Trimming cost V 2 bases and J 2 bases, with 13 bases left between them. The CDR3 here is CASSLGGVGGNQPQHF. The CDR3 region has the DNA TGTGCCAGCAGTTTAGGAGGGGTCGGGGGCAATCAGCCCCAGCATTTT.